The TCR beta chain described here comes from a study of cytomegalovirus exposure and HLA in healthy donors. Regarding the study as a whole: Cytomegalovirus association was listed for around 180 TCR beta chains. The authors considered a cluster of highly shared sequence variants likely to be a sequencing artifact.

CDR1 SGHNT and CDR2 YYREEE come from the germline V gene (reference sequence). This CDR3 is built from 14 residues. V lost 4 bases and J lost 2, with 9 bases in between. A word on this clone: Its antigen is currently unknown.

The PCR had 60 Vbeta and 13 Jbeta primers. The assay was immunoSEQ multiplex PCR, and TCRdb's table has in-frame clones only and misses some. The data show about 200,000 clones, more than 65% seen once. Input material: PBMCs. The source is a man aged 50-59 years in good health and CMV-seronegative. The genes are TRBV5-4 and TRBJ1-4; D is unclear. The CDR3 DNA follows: TGTGCCAGCAGCCCTACAGTTACTAATGAAAAACTGTTTTTT. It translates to CASSPTVTNEKLFF.